The following is a T cell receptor (beta chain) sequence with its context. The sample is drawn from a study of blood T cell repertoires in COVID-19. CDR3 length equals 13 residues. CDR1 is MDHEN, CDR2 SYDVKM, per germline. V lost 6 bases and J lost 9; bases outside the gene matches: 8. The table came from immunoSEQ multiplex PCR; TCRdb's copy has only in-frame clones and leaves some out. Altogether some 110,000 clones are present, about 90% being singletons, with the ten largest covering 7.7%. V and J are TRBV28 and TRBJ2-7; 10 bases fit TRBD1. Sequencing input: peripheral blood. The receptor's source is a human donor in a cohort sampled during active COVID-19. CDR3 in DNA: TGTGCCAGCAGGTCGGGACAGGGGTCCCGGCAGTACTTC. Its translation: CASRSGQGSRQYF.